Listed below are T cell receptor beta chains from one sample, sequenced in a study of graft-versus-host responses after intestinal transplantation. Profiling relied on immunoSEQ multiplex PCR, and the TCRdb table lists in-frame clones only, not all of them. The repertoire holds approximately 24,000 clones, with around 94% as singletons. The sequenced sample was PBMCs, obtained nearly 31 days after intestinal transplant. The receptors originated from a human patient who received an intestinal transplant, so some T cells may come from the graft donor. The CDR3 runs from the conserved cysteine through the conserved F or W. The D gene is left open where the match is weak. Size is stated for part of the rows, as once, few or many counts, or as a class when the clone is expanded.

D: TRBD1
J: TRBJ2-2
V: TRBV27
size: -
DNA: TGTGCCAGACCAATCCCCCAGGGACAGGTGAACACCGGGGAGCTGTTTTTT
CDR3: CARPIPQGQVNTGELFF

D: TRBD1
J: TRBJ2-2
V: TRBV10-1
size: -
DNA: TGCGCCAGCAGTGAGTCGAGGGACAGGACGTCCGGGGAGCTGTTTTTT
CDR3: CASSESRDRTSGELFF

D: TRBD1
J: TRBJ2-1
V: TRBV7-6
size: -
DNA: TGTGCCAGCAGCTTAGGCACCTGGACAGGGAATAATGAGCAGTTCTTC
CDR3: CASSLGTWTGNNEQFF

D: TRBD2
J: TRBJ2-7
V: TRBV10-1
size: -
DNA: TGCGCCAGCAGCGGGGCTAGCGGGGCCTACGAGCAGTACTTC
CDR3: CASSGASGAYEQYF

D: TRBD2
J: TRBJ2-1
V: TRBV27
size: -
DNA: TGTGCCAGCAGTTCCCGGACTAGCGGGAGTCATGAGCAGTTCTTC
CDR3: CASSSRTSGSHEQFF

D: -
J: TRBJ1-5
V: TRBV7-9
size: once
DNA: TGTGCCAGCAGCCTCTACAGGGACCACAATCAGCCCCAGCATTTT
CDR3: CASSLYRDHNQPQHF

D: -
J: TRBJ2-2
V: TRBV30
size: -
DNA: TGTGCCTGGAGTACAAAAGGAGGGGAGCTGTTTTTT
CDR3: CAWSTKGGELFF

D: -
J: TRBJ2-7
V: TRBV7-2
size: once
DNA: TGTGCCAGCAGCCCCTACTACGAGCAGTACTTC
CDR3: CASSPYYEQYF

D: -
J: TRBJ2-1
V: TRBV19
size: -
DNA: TGTGCCACCTCGGACAGATCCGGTAGGAATGAGCAGTTCTTC
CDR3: CATSDRSGRNEQFF

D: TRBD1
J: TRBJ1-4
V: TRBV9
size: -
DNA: TGTGCCAGCAGCGGACAGGGGGCTGAAAAACTGTTTTTT
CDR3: CASSGQGAEKLFF

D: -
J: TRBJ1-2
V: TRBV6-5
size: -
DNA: TGTGCCAGCAGTGTCGAAGGGGGATATGGCTACACCTTC
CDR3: CASSVEGGYGYTF

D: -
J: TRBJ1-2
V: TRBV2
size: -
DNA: TGTGCCAGCAGGGACACCTATGGCTACACCTTC
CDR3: CASRDTYGYTF

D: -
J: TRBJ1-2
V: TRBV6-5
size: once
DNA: TGTGCCAGCAGTTACTACCAGCCGGGCCCTTATGGCTACACCTTC
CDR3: CASSYYQPGPYGYTF

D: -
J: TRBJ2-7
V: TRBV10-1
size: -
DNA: TGCGCCAGCAGTGAGTCGTATGGAAGCGGCCCCTACGAGCAGTACTTC
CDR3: CASSESYGSGPYEQYF

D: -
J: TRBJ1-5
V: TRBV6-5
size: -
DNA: TGTGCCAGCAGTTACGGCAGCGACAATCAGCCCCAGCATTTT
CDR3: CASSYGSDNQPQHF

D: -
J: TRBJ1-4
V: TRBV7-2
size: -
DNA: TGTGCCAGCAGCCCCGGGGGGAGTAGTGAAAAACTGTTTTTT
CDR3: CASSPGGSSEKLFF

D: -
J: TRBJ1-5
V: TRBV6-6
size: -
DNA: TGTGCCAGCAGTCCAGCGACAGAGAGGGACAATCAGCCCCAGCATTTT
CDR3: CASSPATERDNQPQHF

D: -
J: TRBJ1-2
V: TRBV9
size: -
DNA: TGTGCCAGCAGCGTAGGTAGATCTAACTATGGCTACACCTTC
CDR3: CASSVGRSNYGYTF

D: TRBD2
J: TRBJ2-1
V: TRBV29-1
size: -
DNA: TGCAGCGTTGGGGAGCGGGGGGCTTACTACAATGAGCAGTTCTTC
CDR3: CSVGERGAYYNEQFF

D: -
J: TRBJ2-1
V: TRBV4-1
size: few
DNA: TGCGCCAGCAGCCAAGGGATCCGTGGGGATGAGCAGTTCTTC
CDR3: CASSQGIRGDEQFF

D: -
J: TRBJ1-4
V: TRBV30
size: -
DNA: TGTGCCTGGAGTTCCTCGCCGCGGGACATTAATGAAAAACTGTTTTTT
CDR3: CAWSSSPRDINEKLFF

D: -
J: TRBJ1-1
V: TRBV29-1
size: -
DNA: TGCAGCGTTGAAGATGGCAGGGGAGAAGCTTTCTTT
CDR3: CSVEDGRGEAFF

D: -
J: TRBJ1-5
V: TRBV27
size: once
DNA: TGTGCCAGCAGTTTTGGCCTCTATCAGCCCCAGCATTTT
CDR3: CASSFGLYQPQHF

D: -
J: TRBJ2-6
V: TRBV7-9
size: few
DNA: TGTGCCAGCGAACTTGGGGCTGGGGCCAACGTCCTGACTTTC
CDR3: CASELGAGANVLTF

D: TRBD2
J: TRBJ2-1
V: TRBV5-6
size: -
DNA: TGTGCCAGCAGCTTAAGCGCGGGAGGCCTTTACAATGAGCAGTTCTTC
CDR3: CASSLSAGGLYNEQFF

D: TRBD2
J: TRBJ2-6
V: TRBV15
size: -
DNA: TGTGCCACCAGCAGAGAATATCAGCGGGGGAACTCTGGGGCCAACGTCCTGACTTTC
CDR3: CATSREYQRGNSGANVLTF

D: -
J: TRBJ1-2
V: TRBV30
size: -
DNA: TGTGCCTGGAGGAATGTAAACTATGGCTACACCTTC
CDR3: CAWRNVNYGYTF

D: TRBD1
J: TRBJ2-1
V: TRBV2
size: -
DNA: TGTGCCAGCAGTGTCTCTAACATCAGGGGGCGCATCTACAATGAGCAGTTCTTC
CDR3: CASSVSNIRGRIYNEQFF

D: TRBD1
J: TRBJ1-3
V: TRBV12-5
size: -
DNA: TGTGCTAGTGGTTTGTTCCGGACAGGGGGGTTCAGACTGGACACCATATATTTT
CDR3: CASGLFRTGGFRLDTIYF

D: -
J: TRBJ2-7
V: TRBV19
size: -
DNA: TGTGCCAGTAGTATTGCTGGAGGGGGCTACGAGCAGTACTTC
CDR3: CASSIAGGGYEQYF

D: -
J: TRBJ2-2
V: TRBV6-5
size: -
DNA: TGTGCCAGCAGTTACTCGGAAACCGGGGAGCTGTTTTTT
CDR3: CASSYSETGELFF

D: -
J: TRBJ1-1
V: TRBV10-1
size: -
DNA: TGCGCCAGCAGTATTATCGGGACGTCGAACACTGAAGCTTTCTTT
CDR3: CASSIIGTSNTEAFF

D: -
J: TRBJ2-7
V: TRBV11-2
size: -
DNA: TGTGCCAGCAGCTTTACTGGCGGCTCGTCCTACGAGCAGTACTTC
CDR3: CASSFTGGSSYEQYF

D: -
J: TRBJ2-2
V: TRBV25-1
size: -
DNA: TGTGCCAGCAACAGGGTTAACGGGGAGCTGTTTTTT
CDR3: CASNRVNGELFF

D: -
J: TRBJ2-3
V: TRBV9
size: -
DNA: TGTGCCAGCAGCGAAGGGGGGACCGGCACAGATACGCAGTATTTT
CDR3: CASSEGGTGTDTQYF

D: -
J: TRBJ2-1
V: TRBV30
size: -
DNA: TGTGCCTGGACAGGGTTCAACAATGAGCAGTTCTTC
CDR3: CAWTGFNNEQFF

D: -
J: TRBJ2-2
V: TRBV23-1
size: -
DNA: TGCGCCAGCAGTCAATTCCACGTGGGGGTTTGGAGCACCGGGGAGCTGTTTTTT
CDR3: CASSQFHVGVWSTGELFF